This TCR beta chain was sequenced in a study of blood T cell repertoires in COVID-19. Study-wide context: Donors in the United States, Italy and Spain gave samples during acute or convalescent COVID-19. PBMCs, B-cell-depleted T cells, or T cells were the source of the cDNA or gDNA that made up the material.

Repertoires were generated with immunoSEQ multiplex PCR, while TCRdb's copy carries only in-frame clones and drops some. The table includes some 400,000 clones, around 87% detected once. Germline CDR1 reads KGHSH; CDR2 reads LQKENI. The CDR3 contains 14 residues. Trimming cost V 5 bases and J 0 bases, with 8 bases left between them. Sequences were obtained from peripheral blood. The TCR originated in a man aged 18 to 30 with active or convalescent COVID-19. The chain links TRBV18 to TRBJ1-3; D remains ambiguous. The CDR3 spells CASSKRDSGNTIYF. CDR3 in DNA: TGTGCCAGCTCAAAGAGGGACTCTGGAAACACCATATATTTT.